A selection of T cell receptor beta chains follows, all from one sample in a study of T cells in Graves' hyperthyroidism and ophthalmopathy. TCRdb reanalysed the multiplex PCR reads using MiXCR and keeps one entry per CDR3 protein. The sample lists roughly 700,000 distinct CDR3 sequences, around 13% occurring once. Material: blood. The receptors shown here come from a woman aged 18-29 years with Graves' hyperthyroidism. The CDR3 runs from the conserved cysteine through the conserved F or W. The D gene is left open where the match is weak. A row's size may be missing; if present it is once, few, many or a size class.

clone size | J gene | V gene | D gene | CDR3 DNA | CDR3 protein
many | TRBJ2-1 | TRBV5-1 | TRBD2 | TGCGCCAGCAGCTACGGCTCTCCTCTAGCGGATGAGCAGTTCTTC | CASSYGSPLADEQFF
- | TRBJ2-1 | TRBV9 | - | TGTGCCAGTGGGCGGCGGCCAGATCTCACCTACAATGAGCAGTTCTTC | CASGRRPDLTYNEQFF
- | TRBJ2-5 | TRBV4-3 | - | TGCGCCAGCAGCCAAGAGGGTCCCGGCAGCTTAGAGACCCAGTACTTC | CASSQEGPGSLETQYF
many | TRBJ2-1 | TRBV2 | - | TGTGCCAGCGGTGAGACTACCTCCTACAATGAGCAGTTCTTC | CASGETTSYNEQFF
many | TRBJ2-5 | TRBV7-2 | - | TGTGCCAGCAGCTTAGCGCAACAGTGGGGGCAAGAGACCCAGTACTTC | CASSLAQQWGQETQYF
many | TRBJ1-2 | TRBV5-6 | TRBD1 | TGTGCCAGCAGCTGGGGGGACAGGAACTATGGCTACACCTTC | CASSWGDRNYGYTF
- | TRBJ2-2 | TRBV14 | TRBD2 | TGTGCCAGCAGCCAAGGGTGGACTAGCGGGTACACCGGGGAGCTGTTTTTT | CASSQGWTSGYTGELFF
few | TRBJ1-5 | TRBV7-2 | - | TGTGCCAGCAGCCTAAACAGGGATAGCAATCAGCCCCAGCATTTT | CASSLNRDSNQPQHF
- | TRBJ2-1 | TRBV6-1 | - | TGTGCCAGCAGTTCTCCCGGGACAGAGCAGTTCTTC | CASSSPGTEQFF
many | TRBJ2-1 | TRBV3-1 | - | TGTGCCAGCAGCCAGCAGGGGGGCTCCTACAATGAGCAGTTCTTC | CASSQQGGSYNEQFF
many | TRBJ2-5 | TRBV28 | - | TGTGCCAGCAGGACTGGAGGGGAGACCCAGTACTTC | CASRTGGETQYF
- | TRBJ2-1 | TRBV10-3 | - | TGTGCCATCAGTGAGCCCCTAAATGAGCAGTTCTTC | CAISEPLNEQFF
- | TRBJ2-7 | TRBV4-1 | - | TGCGCCAGCAGCCAGGTGAGGGCAGGTCTGGCCTACGAGCAGTACTTC | CASSQVRAGLAYEQYF
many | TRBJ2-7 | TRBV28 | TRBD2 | TGTGCCAGCAGTTTAGCGGGAGTACGCGAGCAGTACTTC | CASSLAGVREQYF
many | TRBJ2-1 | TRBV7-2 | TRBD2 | TGTGCCAGCAGCTTAGCGGGACTAGCGTCCTCCTACAATGAGCAGTTCTTC | CASSLAGLASSYNEQFF
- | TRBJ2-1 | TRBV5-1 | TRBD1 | TGCGCCAGCAGCTTCCGACAGGGGGGGTATGAGCAGTTCTTC | CASSFRQGGYEQFF
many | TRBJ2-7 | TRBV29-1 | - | TGCAGCGGGGTCGGGGGATCCTACGAGCAGTACTTC | CSGVGGSYEQYF
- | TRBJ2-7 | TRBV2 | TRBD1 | TGTGCCAGCAGTGTACCCGGGACAGGGTTATTCTACGAGCAGTACTTC | CASSVPGTGLFYEQYF
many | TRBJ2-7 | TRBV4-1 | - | TGCGCCAGCAGCCAAGATCCGGGGACGACCAGGTCAGAGCAGTACTTC | CASSQDPGTTRSEQYF
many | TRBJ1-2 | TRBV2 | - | TGTGCCAGCAGTGACTTCTACACCTTC | CASSDFYTF
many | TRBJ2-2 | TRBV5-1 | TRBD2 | TGCGCCAGCAGCTTGGGACTAGCGGGAGTCGGGGAGCTGTTTTTT | CASSLGLAGVGELFF
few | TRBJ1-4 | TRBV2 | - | TGTGCCAGCCGCCGCGGGGCCCCTAATGAAAAACTGTTTTTT | CASRRGAPNEKLFF
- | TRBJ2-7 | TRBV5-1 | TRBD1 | TGCGCCAGCAGCTTGGGACAGGGAACGGGAGAGCAGTACTTC | CASSLGQGTGEQYF
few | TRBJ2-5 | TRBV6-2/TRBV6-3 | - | TGTGCCAGCAGCAAGGGGGGGACGGAGACCCAGTACTTC | CASSKGGTETQYF
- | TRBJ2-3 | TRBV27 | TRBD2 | TGTGCCAGCAGTTCTGTGCGGGAGAAGACAGATACGCAGTATTTT | CASSSVREKTDTQYF
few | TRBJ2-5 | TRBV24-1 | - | TGTGCCACGGCCAGCAGAGGGGGCCAAGAGACCCAGTACTTC | CATASRGGQETQYF
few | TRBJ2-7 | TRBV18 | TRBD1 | TGTGCCAGCTCAAGTGACGACAGGGGCGAGCAGTACTTC | CASSSDDRGEQYF
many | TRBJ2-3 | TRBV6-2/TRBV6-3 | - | TGTGCCAGCAGTGGGGTGAGGAGCACAGATACGCAGTATTTT | CASSGVRSTDTQYF
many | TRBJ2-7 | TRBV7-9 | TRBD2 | TGTGCCAGCAGCTTAGGGCTAGCGGACAACTACGAGCAGTACTTC | CASSLGLADNYEQYF
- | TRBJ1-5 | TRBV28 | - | TGTGCCAGCAGTTTATTAGAACAGCCCCAGCATTTT | CASSLLEQPQHF
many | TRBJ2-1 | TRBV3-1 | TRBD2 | TGTGCCAGCAGCCAAGATGGGGGGAGGGCTTACAATGAGCAGTTCTTC | CASSQDGGRAYNEQFF
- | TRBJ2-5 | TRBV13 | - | TGTGCCAGCAGCCCCCGAGAGGGAGGAAATGAGACCCAGTACTTC | CASSPREGGNETQYF
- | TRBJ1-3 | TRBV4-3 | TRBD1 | TGCGCCAGCAGCCAAGATCGTACAGGGGATTTTGGAAACACCATATATTTT | CASSQDRTGDFGNTIYF
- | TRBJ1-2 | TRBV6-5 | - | TGTGCCAGCAGTTACGAGCCTAGGAGGGCCTATGGCTACACCTTC | CASSYEPRRAYGYTF
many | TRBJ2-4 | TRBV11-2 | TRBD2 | TGTGCCAGCAGCGCGTTGACTAGCGGGCTAGCCAAAAACATTCAGTACTTC | CASSALTSGLAKNIQYF
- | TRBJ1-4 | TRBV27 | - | TGTGCCAGCAGTTTAAGAGGCAGTTATAATGAAAAACTGTTTTTT | CASSLRGSYNEKLFF
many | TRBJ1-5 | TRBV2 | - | TGTGCCAGCACGTCGGGGACCAATCAGCCCCAGCATTTT | CASTSGTNQPQHF
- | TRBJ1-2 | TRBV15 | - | TGTGCCACCAGCAGAGCTCTTGACAGCCCTAACTATGGCTACACCTTC | CATSRALDSPNYGYTF
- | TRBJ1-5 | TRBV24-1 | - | TGTGCCACCAGTGATCAGGGCGGTCAGCCCCAGCATTTT | CATSDQGGQPQHF
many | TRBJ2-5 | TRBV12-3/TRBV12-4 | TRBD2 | TGTGCCAGCAGTTTATGGTTTCTAGCGGGAGAGACCCAGTACTTC | CASSLWFLAGETQYF
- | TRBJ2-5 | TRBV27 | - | TGTGCCAGCAGTTCCATCGCTAGCGCTCACAGCCAAGAGACCCAGTACTTC | CASSSIASAHSQETQYF
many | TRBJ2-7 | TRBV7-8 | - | TGTGCCAGCAGCTTAGAAGGCGGCCTCCTGGAGCAGTACTTC | CASSLEGGLLEQYF
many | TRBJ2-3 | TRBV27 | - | TGTGCCAGCAGTTTAGGGCCGGTTCTCACAGATACGCAGTATTTT | CASSLGPVLTDTQYF
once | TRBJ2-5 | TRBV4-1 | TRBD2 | TGCGCCAGCAGCCAAGATAGCGGGAGGGCCCAGGAGACCCAGTACTTC | CASSQDSGRAQETQYF
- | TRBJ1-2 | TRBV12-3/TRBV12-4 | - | TGTGCCAGCGCCCGGGGTTCCTATGGCTACACCTTC | CASARGSYGYTF
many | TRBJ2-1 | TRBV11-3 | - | TGTGCCAGCAGCTTATCGGAGCATAGTTACAATGAGCAGTTCTTC | CASSLSEHSYNEQFF
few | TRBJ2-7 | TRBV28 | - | TGTGCCAGCAGTCCCCGCGGGCTAGCCTTCTACGAGCAGTACTTC | CASSPRGLAFYEQYF
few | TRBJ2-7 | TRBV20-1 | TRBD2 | TGCAGTGCCGCGTCTTATAGCGGGGAAGCCTACGAGCAGTACTTC | CSAASYSGEAYEQYF